This TCR beta chain was obtained from a study of T cell responses to AZD1222 COVID-19 vaccine. Overall study results and limits: Vaccine-associated CD4 TCRs spanned spike, dominant at 160-218 and 743-854.

Points on this clone: Its specificity is not known.

The repertoire was sequenced with immunoSEQ multiplex PCR; TCRdb's copy has only in-frame clones and lacks some. The sample contains about 67,000 clones, roughly four fifths of which appear only once. CDR1 and CDR2 from the germline V gene are LNHDA and SQIVND (reference sequence). This CDR3 comprises 14 residues. Trimming took off 6 bases at V and 0 bases at J, with 9 bases between the two ends. Sequenced here: peripheral blood, sampled 28 days after the second AZD1222 dose. This chain links TRBV19 with TRBJ2-1; possible D gene TRBD1, 6 bases. The TCR comes from an adult who received the AZD1222 COVID-19 vaccine. CDR3 sequence (DNA): TGTGCCAGTAGAGGACAGAGCTCCTACAATGAGCAGTTCTTC. Translating it yields CASRGQSSYNEQFF.